This entry concerns a single TCR beta chain. Isolated RNA was reverse transcribed into cDNA used as the sequencing template. TCRdb's copy holds only in-frame clones and misses some; the assay was immunoSEQ multiplex PCR. In the table there are 75,000 to 100,000 clones, under 45% of which are singletons. This record belongs to a study of CD8+ T cells in alopecia areata. CDR3 length equals 14 residues. The V end lost 2 bases, the J end lost 4 bases, and 11 bases lay between the germline ends. Germline CDR1 is SGDLS and CDR2 is YYNGEE. The V call is TRBV9, the J call TRBJ2-3; D unclear. The source of this sequence is a human donor with alopecia areata. The source material was CD4+ T cells sorted from blood. The CDR3 DNA reads as TGTGCCAGCAGCGTTGCTGCTTTTCCAGATACGCAGTATTTT. Protein: CASSVAAFPDTQYF.